This T cell receptor (beta chain) derives from a study of CD8 T cells in ankylosing spondylitis. Study observations and caveats: CD8+ by phenotype, disease-linked clones were relatively rare in peripheral blood. Blood from ankylosing spondylitis patients appeared to carry a characteristic eight-variant TCR beta motif. Earlier literature documents some of the motif variants in reactive arthritis synovial fluid and blood.

V shed 3 bases, J shed 3 bases, and the junction held 5 bases outside the gene matches. Germline CDR1 is MGHRA and CDR2 is YSYEKL. The CDR3 is 16 residues long. This clonotype occurred a few times. Its antigen is as yet unknown. Quantitative 5'-RACE was performed with molecular barcodes, and it yielded the TCR beta libraries. TCRdb analysed the 5' RACE reads with MiXCR anew, one entry per CDR3 protein. The sample consists of approximately 140,000 distinct CDR3 sequences, roughly 44% of them appearing once. The sample was synovial fluid, either unsorted or a sorted T cell fraction (not recorded which). The receptor was derived from a male donor with ankylosing spondylitis. V usage is TRBV4-1 and J usage is TRBJ2-2; 9 bases are a match to TRBD2. This chain's CDR3 is CASSQSRTSDTGELFF. In nucleotides, the CDR3 is TGCGCCAGCAGCCAGTCACGGACTAGCGACACCGGGGAGCTGTTTTTT.